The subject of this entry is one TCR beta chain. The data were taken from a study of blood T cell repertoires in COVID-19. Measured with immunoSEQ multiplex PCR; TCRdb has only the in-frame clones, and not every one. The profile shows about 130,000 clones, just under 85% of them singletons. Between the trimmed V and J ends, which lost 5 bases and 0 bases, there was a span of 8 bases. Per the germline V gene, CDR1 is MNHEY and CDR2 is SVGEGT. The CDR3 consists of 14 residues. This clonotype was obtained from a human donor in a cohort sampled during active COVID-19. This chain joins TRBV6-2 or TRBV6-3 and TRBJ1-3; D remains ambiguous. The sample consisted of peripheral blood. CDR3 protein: CASSPEYSGNTIYF. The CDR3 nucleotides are TGTGCCAGCAGTCCCGAGTACTCTGGAAACACCATATATTTT.